This T cell receptor beta chain was retrieved from a study of shared clonotypes between healthy human individuals. Study-level findings and limits: With few donors, the genetic and exposure-history diversity represented was limited.

The table came from immunoSEQ multiplex PCR; TCRdb's copy has only in-frame clones and leaves some out. Among roughly 2 million clones, roughly 95% were seen once, and the ten largest hold 0.1% to 0.15%. Healthy HIV-negative adults without recent acute infections or vaccinations served as donors. A CD45RA-negative memory subset and a CD45RA+ naive subset were separated from the CD4+ cells. V was clipped by 2 bases and J by 5 bases, with 10 bases between them. Germline CDR1 is MNHEY and CDR2 is SVGAGI. The CDR3 sequence is 13 residues long. With regard to this clone: The target antigen is unknown.

The chain carries TRBV6-5 and TRBJ2-7; D tentatively fits TRBD1 or TRBD2 (5 bases each). This clonotype originated in a man in his late teens or twenties in good health. The sequencing sample was made of naive CD4+ T cells sorted from blood. Subset noted: CD45RA+ positively selected. CDR3 amino acids: CASSYRGANEQYF. CDR3 nucleotides: TGTGCCAGCAGTTACAGAGGGGCAAACGAGCAGTACTTC.